A single sample gave rise to the 6 T cell receptor beta chains below, sequenced in a study of CD4 T cells in relation to SARS-CoV-2 and coronaviruses. The unexposed donors gave CD4+ T cells in about 2010-2019, prior to COVID-19. The cells were cultured for 10 days before CD4+ T cells were isolated. Profiled with immunoSEQ multiplex PCR; TCRdb holds only in-frame clones, not every one. In the table there are around 20,000 clones, about 76% of which are singletons. Their antigens remain unidentified. The sequenced sample was CD4+ T cells from PBMCs, cultured in vitro. These receptors all come from a human donor in good health.

The chain recombines TRBV3-1 (or the pseudogene TRBV3-2) with TRBJ2-2, with a possible D match to TRBD1 (5 bases). Trimming cost V 3 bases and J 8 bases, with 16 bases left between them. Germline CDR1 LGHDT, CDR2 YNNKEL (reference sequence). The CDR3 totals 15 residues. The CDR3 nucleotides read TGTGCCAGCAGCCAGTATAACAGTCAGGGAGGGGAGCTGTTTTTT. Translated: CASSQYNSQGGELFF.

The chain is built from TRBV24-1 and TRBJ1-1; the D is unclear. The germline gives CDR1 KGHDR, CDR2 SFDVKD. V gave up 4 bases and J gave up 6 bases, with 8 bases separating them. The CDR3 loop spans 12 amino acids. In nucleotides, the CDR3 is TGTGCCACCAGTGACTCTGACTCTGAAGCTTTCTTT. It specifies CATSDSDSEAFF.

This sequence joins TRBV27 and TRBJ1-1; no clear D gene. The V gene lost 3 bases and the J gene lost 3 bases, with 11 bases spanning the gap. Germline-derived CDR1 and CDR2 are MNHEY and SMNVEV (reference sequence). The length of the CDR3 is 14 residues. This chain's CDR3 is CASSLLETHTEAFF. The CDR3 region has the DNA TGTGCCAGCAGTTTGTTAGAAACCCACACTGAAGCTTTCTTT.

V usage is TRBV5-1 and J usage is TRBJ2-5; D may be TRBD2 (6 bases). This CDR3 region has 14 residues. The germline V gene encodes CDR1 SGHRS and CDR2 YFSETQ. The V end was cut by 5 bases, the J end by 10 bases, with 21 bases between. The CDR3 sequence: CASSVQQREMGQYF. As DNA, the CDR3 is TGCGCCAGCAGTGTCCAGCAACGGGAGATGGGCCAGTACTTC.

This rearrangement joins TRBV15 to TRBJ2-7; D is possibly TRBD2 (6 bases). V was cut by 5 bases and J by 4 bases, with 15 bases left in between. Germline CDR1 LNHNV, CDR2 YYDKDF (reference sequence). This CDR3 is built from 14 residues. Here the CDR3 reads CATSFGAGGYEQYF. CDR3 bases: TGTGCCACCAGCTTTGGAGCTGGGGGGTACGAGCAGTACTTC.

The V and J genes are TRBV5-4 and TRBJ2-3; D gene ambiguous. The CDR3 is 13 residues long. V lost 3 bases and J 6 bases, leaving 11 bases between the germline ends. The germline V gene encodes CDR1 SGHNT and CDR2 YYREEE (reference sequence). The CDR3 loop is CASSSGPDDTQYF. DNA of the CDR3: TGTGCCAGCAGCTCCGGGCCTGATGATACGCAGTATTTT.